This T cell receptor beta chain was sequenced in a study of T cell responses to AZD1222 COVID-19 vaccine. Overall study results and limits: Females outnumbered males among donors, who were mostly white British; clonal diversity was possibly underestimated. There were vaccine-associated CD4 TCRs across spike, dominant at 160-218 and 743-854. In the spike-specific TCR repertoire, nearly half reportedly target unmutated variant regions.

As regards this clone: Its antigen is undetermined. One end of the junction fails to match germline, which may point to a read error.

Sequencing was performed with immunoSEQ multiplex PCR; in TCRdb, only in-frame clones are kept and a portion is missing. The sample carries around 150,000 clones, nearly 95% recorded once. The CDR3 contains 12 residues. Germline V gene lookup returns CDR1 LNHDA and CDR2 SQIVND (reference sequence). The rearrangement uses TRBV19 and TRBJ2-1; 10 nucleotides agree with TRBD1. The sample consisted of peripheral blood, taken on day 0 of AZD1222 vaccination. This receptor was obtained from an adult in good health. The CDR3 nucleotides are TGTGCCAGTATCTTGGACAGGGGGGATTGGGTCTTC. It translates to CASILDRGDWVF.